One sample yielded the 24 T cell receptor beta chains listed below, sequenced in a study of T cells in Graves' hyperthyroidism and ophthalmopathy (dated 2019 in TCRdb). The receptor library was made with multiplex PCR. These reads were obtained on an Illumina HiSeq 2000. The TCR beta CDR3 regions were amplified from the RNA transcripts. A first-round RT-PCR of the TCR CDR3 used the HTBI primer set with the Qiagen OneStep RT-PCR kit. TCRdb's own reprocessing of the public reads used fastp at Q25 and MiXCR and kept productive beta chains. Each entry is one CDR3 protein sequence, shown with its most common DNA and genes. The sample contains fewer than 450,000 distinct CDR3 sequences, around an eighth of them found a single time. 25% to 30% of the sample comes from the top ten. Specimen: blood. These receptors were collected from a man in his forties or fifties with Graves' ophthalmopathy.

This clonotype occurred many times. The chain is built from TRBV28 and TRBJ2-7; no reliable D call. V shed 7 bases and J shed 1 base, with 8 bases lying between them. Germline values: CDR1 MDHEN, CDR2 SYDVKM. The CDR3 loop spans 12 amino acids. CDR3 in amino acids: CASNPRSYEQYF. The CDR3 DNA reads TGTGCCAGCAACCCAAGGTCCTACGAGCAGTACTTC.

This clonotype occurred a few times. A junction end diverges from the germline sequence, so it may reflect a read error. V and J are TRBV5-1 and TRBJ2-5; 8 bases are a match to TRBD1. The CDR3 loop spans 13 amino acids. Per germline, CDR1 SGHRS and CDR2 YFSETQ. CDR3 nucleotides: TGTGCCAGCAGCGGACAGGGAGGCGAGACCCAGTACTTC. This translates into CASSGQGGETQYF.

In this sample, this clonotype turned up a few times. The chain carries TRBV28 and TRBJ2-5; 10 bases match TRBD2. CDR1 MDHEN and CDR2 SYDVKM come from the germline V gene. The junction had 6 bases not matched to a gene; V was cut back by 6 bases and J by 2 bases. The length of the CDR3 is 15 residues. The CDR3 spells CASRTGTSEQETQYF. The CDR3, as DNA: TGTGCCAGCAGAACCGGGACTAGCGAACAAGAGACCCAGTACTTC.

This clonotype was seen at least ten times. This chain joins TRBV12-3 or TRBV12-4 and TRBJ2-2; 7 nucleotides match TRBD1. This CDR3 contains 14 residues. V was pared by 6 bases and J by 5 bases, with 6 bases of the junction left unmatched. As DNA, the CDR3 is TGTGCCAGCAGAATCAGACAGGGAACCGGGGAGCTGTTTTTT. Its translation: CASRIRQGTGELFF.

J is TRBJ2-5 and V is TRBV19; D not certain. This CDR3 has 17 residues. Germline V gene lookup returns CDR1 LNHDA and CDR2 SQIVND (reference sequence). V dropped 1 base and J dropped 0 bases, with 15 bases sitting between them. The CDR3 region is CASSIVGRMGNQETQYF. The CDR3 region has the DNA TGTGCCAGTAGTATAGTCGGGCGGATGGGGAACCAAGAGACCCAGTACTTC. Based on the CDR3 plus reference TRBV19 and TRBJ2-5, the full variable domain is DGGITQSPKYLFRKEGQNVTLSCEQNLNHDAMYWYRQDPGQGLRLIYYSQIVNDFQKGDIAEGYSVSREKKESFPLTVTSAQKNPTAFYLCASSIVGRMGNQETQYFGPGTRLLVL.

The V gene is TRBV10-3, the J gene TRBJ2-1, with D possibly matching TRBD1 (5 bases). The CDR3 contains 13 residues. With 4 bases removed from V and 8 bases from J, the gap between germline ends came to 12 bases. CDR1 is ENHRY, CDR2 SYGVKD, per germline. The CDR3 DNA reads as TGTGCCATCAGTGGGACAATTCGTCATGAGCAGTTCTTC. Translated: CAISGTIRHEQFF.

This clonotype was counted between two and nine times. The chain couples TRBV7-9 to TRBJ1-1; unclear D gene. The CDR3 totals 14 residues. V gave up 2 bases and J gave up 0 bases, with 7 bases separating them. CDR1 is SEHNR, CDR2 FQNEAQ, per germline (reference sequence). CDR3 residues: CASSLFALNTEAFF. CDR3 coding DNA: TGTGCCAGCAGCTTATTCGCATTGAACACTGAAGCTTTCTTT.

To note about this clonotype: One end of the junction varies from germline; a read error may be responsible. The CDR3 DNA reads TGTGCCAGCAGCAAAGAGGGCAACTACGAGCAGTACTTC. Protein: CASSKEGNYEQYF. The chain carries TRBV14 and TRBJ2-7; D possibly corresponds to TRBD2 (5 bases). This CDR3 region has 13 residues. The germline V gene has CDR1 SGHDN and CDR2 FVKESK.

J is TRBJ2-1 and V is TRBV27; 9 positions match TRBD2. CDR1 and CDR2 (germline): MNHEY, SMNVEV (reference sequence). J gave up 6 bases and V 3 bases, and 6 bases lay outside the gene matches. This CDR3 is built from 15 residues. The CDR3 spells CASSLEAGGSNEQFF. The CDR3 coding sequence is TGTGCCAGCAGTTTGGAAGCGGGAGGTTCCAATGAGCAGTTCTTC.

This chain uses TRBV5-6 with TRBJ2-7; D is possibly TRBD2 (7 bases). This CDR3 spans 13 amino acids. Trimming took off 7 bases at V and 2 bases at J, with 13 bases between the two ends. The germline V gene has CDR1 SGHDT and CDR2 YYEEEE. The CDR3 region has the DNA TGTGCCAGCGGGGGCGGGAGCGCCTACGAGCAGTACTTC. Translating it yields CASGGGSAYEQYF.

This clonotype was picked up many times. The rearrangement links TRBV28 to TRBJ1-2; no definite D call. V shed 2 bases and J shed 7 bases, with 20 bases lying between them. The germline gives CDR1 MDHEN, CDR2 SYDVKM. This CDR3 region has 16 residues. The CDR3 DNA reads as TGTGCCAGCAGTTTAGGGCTCCTCTCAACAAACGGTGGCTACACCTTC. As protein: CASSLGLLSTNGGYTF.

The table lists this clonotype with many counts. The chain has TRBV28 and TRBJ2-7; 7 nucleotides match TRBD1. The J segment lost 4 bases and the V segment lost 3 bases, leaving 12 bases of the junction unmatched. Germline V gives CDR1 MDHEN, CDR2 SYDVKM. The CDR3 consists of 16 residues. CDR3 in amino acids: CASSFKPGQNRYEQYF. CDR3 DNA: TGTGCCAGCAGTTTCAAACCGGGACAGAACCGATACGAGCAGTACTTC.

This clonotype was found a few times. The genes are TRBV13 and TRBJ1-5; a possible D gene is TRBD1 (6 bases). Trimming took off 5 bases at V and 7 bases at J, with 12 bases between the two ends. Germline CDR1 reads PRHDT; CDR2 reads FYEKMQ (reference sequence). The CDR3 has 13 residues. The CDR3 sequence is CASSEQGGQPQHF. The CDR3 bases are TGTGCCAGCAGCGAACAGGGAGGCCAGCCCCAGCATTTT.

This clonotype was recorded at least ten times. The chain carries TRBV5-1 and TRBJ1-2; no clear D. CDR3 size: 12 residues. V dropped 5 bases and J dropped 3 bases, with 8 bases sitting between them. The germline V gene encodes CDR1 SGHRS and CDR2 YFSETQ. CDR3 residues: CASRGGDYGYTF. The DNA for the CDR3 is TGCGCCAGCAGAGGTGGGGACTATGGCTACACCTTC.

Here the CDR3 DNA reads TGTGCCAGCAGCTTAGAGTCTGACTTTCAGTACTTC. This codes for CASSLESDFQYF. V usage is TRBV11-3 and J usage is TRBJ2-4; no firm D call. V was cut by 0 bases and J by 11 bases, with 8 bases left in between. In germline, CDR1 is SGHNT, CDR2 YENEEA. This CDR3 is 12 amino acids long.

This clonotype has ten or more counts. This chain uses TRBV4-1 with TRBJ2-3, with D perhaps matching TRBD2 (5 bases). CDR1 is MGHRA and CDR2 is YSYEKL in the germline V gene. CDR3 length: 15 amino acids. The V and J ends lost 3 bases and 3 bases respectively, with 13 bases between them. The CDR3 is CASSQRVATTDTQYF. Here the CDR3 DNA reads TGCGCCAGCAGCCAGAGGGTGGCTACGACAGATACGCAGTATTTT.

Only a few counts were recorded for this clonotype. The chain combines TRBV5-1 with TRBJ2-3, with a possible D match to TRBD1 (5 bases). The germline V gene has CDR1 SGHRS and CDR2 YFSETQ. Deletions cut 2 bases from V and 0 bases from J, with 10 bases between. CDR3 length: 15 amino acids. In nucleotides, the CDR3 is TGCGCCAGCAGCTTAAAGGGGCCTAGCACAGATACGCAGTATTTT. It is translated as CASSLKGPSTDTQYF.

The gene calls are TRBV20-1 and TRBJ2-3, with 9 bases matching TRBD2. J was trimmed by 0 bases and V by 3 bases; bases with no gene match: 10. The germline CDR1 and CDR2 sequences are DFQATT and SNEGSKA (reference sequence). The CDR3 sequence is 17 residues long. CDR3 in amino acids: CSASKGLAGLSTDTQYF. CDR3 coding DNA: TGCAGTGCTAGCAAAGGTCTAGCGGGACTTAGCACAGATACGCAGTATTTT.

V is TRBV6-2 or TRBV6-3 and J is TRBJ1-1; weak D call: TRBD1 (5 bases). Trimming pared 7 bases from V and 10 bases from J, leaving 19 bases between. The CDR3 runs to 13 residues. Germline V CDR1 and CDR2: MNHEY, SVGEGT. DNA of the CDR3: TGTGCCAGCACAGACAGCCAAGGGTGGAGAGCTTTCTTT. This sequence encodes CASTDSQGWRAFF.

This sequence joins TRBV19 and TRBJ1-1; TRBD1 matches 8 bases. CDR3 length: 16 amino acids. V lost 3 bases and J lost 3; bases outside the gene matches: 9. Germline CDR1 is LNHDA and CDR2 is SQIVND (reference sequence). The DNA for the CDR3 is TGTGCCAGTAGTATTTTGACAGGGGTAGAGGACACTGAAGCTTTCTTT. Residues: CASSILTGVEDTEAFF.

This clonotype was seen ten or more times. The J gene is TRBJ2-3, the V gene TRBV30; TRBD2 agrees at 11 bases. The CDR3 loop spans 17 amino acids. V gave up 1 base and J gave up 3 bases; unmatched junction bases: 9. Germline V gene sequence: CDR1 GTSNPN, CDR2 SVGIG (reference sequence). The CDR3 sequence: CAWSAYALAGGTDTQYF. In nucleotides, the CDR3 is TGTGCCTGGAGTGCCTATGCCTTAGCGGGAGGGACAGATACGCAGTATTTT.

The chain recombines TRBV5-1 with TRBJ2-1; either TRBD1 or TRBD2 may fit D (5 bases each). This CDR3 region has 14 residues. Germline CDR1 is SGHRS and CDR2 is YFSETQ. V lost 0 bases and J 10 bases, leaving 14 bases between the germline ends. CDR3 amino acids: CASSLVGPRSEQFF. DNA for the CDR3: TGCGCCAGCAGCTTGGTGGGACCGCGGAGCGAGCAGTTCTTC.

The rearrangement uses TRBV6-1 and TRBJ2-5; 9 positions agree with TRBD1. This CDR3 has 14 amino acids. Germline V gene data show CDR1 as MNHNS and CDR2 as SASEGT. Trimming took 7 bases from V and 5 from J; bases not matched to a gene: 8. DNA for the CDR3: TGTGCCAGCACCGAGTCCGGGACAGGGGAGACCCAGTACTTC. Residues: CASTESGTGETQYF.

This rearrangement joins TRBV29-1 to TRBJ2-5, with TRBD2 matching 7 bases. V shed 0 bases, J shed 5 bases, and the junction held 15 bases outside the gene matches. The CDR3 runs 17 residues. Germline CDR1 reads SQVTM; CDR2 reads ANQGSEA. CDR3 sequence: CSVEDSHLAAFGETQYF. Written as DNA, the CDR3 is TGCAGCGTTGAAGACTCCCATCTAGCGGCCTTTGGGGAGACCCAGTACTTC.